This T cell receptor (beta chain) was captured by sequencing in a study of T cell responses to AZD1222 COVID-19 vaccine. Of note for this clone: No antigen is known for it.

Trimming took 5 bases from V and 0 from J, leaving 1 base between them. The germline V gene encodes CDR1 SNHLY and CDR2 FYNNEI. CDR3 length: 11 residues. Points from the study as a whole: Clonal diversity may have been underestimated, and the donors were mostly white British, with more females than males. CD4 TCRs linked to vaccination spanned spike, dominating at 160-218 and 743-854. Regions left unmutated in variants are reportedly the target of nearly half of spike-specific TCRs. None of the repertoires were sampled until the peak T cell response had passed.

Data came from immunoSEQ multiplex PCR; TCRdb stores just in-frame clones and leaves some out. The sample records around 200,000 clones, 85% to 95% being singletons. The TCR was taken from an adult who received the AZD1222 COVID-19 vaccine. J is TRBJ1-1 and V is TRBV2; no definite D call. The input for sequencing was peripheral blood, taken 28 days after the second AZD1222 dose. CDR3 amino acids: CASSLNTEAFF. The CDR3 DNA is TGTGCCAGCAGTTTGAACACTGAAGCTTTCTTT.